This T cell receptor beta chain came from a study of response to subunit inactivated influenza vaccine. TCRdb reprocessed the RT-PCR reads with MiXCR, giving one entry per CDR3 protein. The sample shows around 480,000 distinct CDR3 sequences, approximately 17% of them seen only once. Trimming shortened V by 6 bases and J by 9 bases, and 15 bases separated the two germline ends. Germline values: CDR1 SGHDN, CDR2 FVKESK. The CDR3 is made up of 13 amino acids. Concerning this clonotype itself: A much larger clonotype is one base distant, so this may be a read error.

V gene TRBV14 combines with J gene TRBJ2-1; D may be TRBD1 (5 bases). The sequencing used CD4+ T cells sorted from PBMCs, collected around 25 months after vaccination. The sequence was obtained from a man between 50 and 69 years old who received an inactivated influenza vaccine. The CDR3 loop reads CASRRTRSGEQFF. In DNA, the CDR3 is TGTGCCAGCAGGCGGACAAGGTCAGGTGAGCAGTTCTTC.